The 14 T cell receptor beta chains presented below share a single source sample, sequenced in a study of early T cells in non-severe SARS-CoV-2 infection. MiXCR was run by TCRdb on the 5' RACE reads, yielding one entry per CDR3 protein. The repertoire holds about 77,000 distinct CDR3 sequences, with around 8.7% as singletons. Material: whole blood. All receptors derive from an adult who was a healthcare worker with PCR-confirmed SARS-CoV-2 infection or an uninfected control (not recorded which).

This clonotype has ten or more counts. The V and J genes are TRBV9 and TRBJ2-7, with 7 bases lining up with TRBD1. Germline assignment: CDR1 SGDLS and CDR2 YYNGEE. The CDR3 runs to 14 residues. Trimming at V came to 3 bases and at J to 2 bases, leaving 5 bases not matched to a gene. The CDR3 DNA reads as TGTGCCAGCAGCGCACAGGGGCAGGCCTACGAGCAGTACTTC. This translates into CASSAQGQAYEQYF.

The chain recombines TRBV3-1 with TRBJ1-1; D unresolved. The V end was cut by 0 bases, the J end by 1 base, with 12 bases between. The germline V gene encodes CDR1 LGHDT and CDR2 YNNKEL (reference sequence). The CDR3 runs to 16 residues. CDR3 in amino acids: CASSQDLRGSNTEAFF. DNA for the CDR3: TGTGCCAGCAGCCAAGATCTTCGGGGATCGAACACTGAAGCTTTCTTT.

The table lists this clonotype with many counts. The V gene is TRBV5-1, the J gene TRBJ2-2; TRBD1 might be the D (6 bases). CDR1 is SGHRS, CDR2 YFSETQ, per germline. The CDR3 is 13 amino acids. V was clipped by 5 bases and J by 5 bases, with 10 bases between them. The CDR3: CASSFQGTGELFF. The CDR3 bases are TGCGCCAGCAGTTTCCAGGGGACCGGGGAGCTGTTTTTT.

This clonotype was seen many times. The rearrangement uses TRBV30 and TRBJ2-3, with D unclear. The germline V gene encodes CDR1 GTSNPN and CDR2 SVGIG (reference sequence). CDR3 length equals 15 residues. Deletions cut 0 bases from V and 0 bases from J, with 10 bases between. The CDR3 is CAWSVHIRSTDTQYF. The CDR3 nucleotides are TGTGCCTGGAGTGTACATATACGGAGCACAGATACGCAGTATTTT.

The chain couples TRBV20-1 to TRBJ2-1; D is possibly TRBD2 (6 bases). From germline, CDR1 is DFQATT and CDR2 SNEGSKA (reference sequence). The CDR3 has 13 residues. V was cut by 1 base and J by 9 bases, with 13 bases left in between. The CDR3 spells CSARATGGSEQFF. The CDR3 nucleotides are TGCAGTGCTAGAGCTACCGGAGGGTCTGAGCAGTTCTTC.

V is TRBV9 and J is TRBJ2-3; the D gene is possibly TRBD2 (6 bases). The germline V gene has CDR1 SGDLS and CDR2 YYNGEE. V lost 1 base, J lost 4 bases, and 13 bases lay in between. The length of the CDR3 is 15 residues. The CDR3 region is CASSVSGRRSDTQYF. The CDR3 region has the DNA TGTGCCAGCAGCGTATCCGGGAGAAGGTCAGATACGCAGTATTTT.

This clonotype has a count of ten or more. This sequence joins TRBV5-1 and TRBJ1-1; no definite D call. CDR3 length: 14 amino acids. Trimming took off 7 bases at V and 7 bases at J, with 20 bases between the two ends. Germline assignment: CDR1 SGHRS and CDR2 YFSETQ. The CDR3 region is CASQTNPPVDEAFF. Written as DNA, the CDR3 is TGCGCCAGCCAGACCAACCCCCCCGTGGATGAAGCTTTCTTT.

Only a few counts were recorded for this clonotype. The CDR3 bases are TGTGCCAGCAGCCCCGACAGGGACCTTCGGGATACGCAGTATTTT. Encoded protein: CASSPDRDLRDTQYF. The chain has TRBV11-1 and TRBJ2-3; 7 bases fit TRBD1. Germline V gene lookup returns CDR1 SGHAT and CDR2 FQDESV (reference sequence). The CDR3 is 15 amino acids. J was trimmed by 6 bases and V by 5 bases; bases with no gene match: 11.

This clonotype appeared many times. CDR3 coding DNA: TGTGCCAGCAGTGAAGGGACTAGCGCCCACAATGAGCAGTTCTTC. Amino acid sequence: CASSEGTSAHNEQFF. This sequence joins TRBV6-4 and TRBJ2-1; 10 nucleotides line up with TRBD2. The CDR3 totals 15 residues. Per germline, CDR1 MRHNA and CDR2 SNTAGT. V shed 3 bases, J shed 5 bases, and the junction held 4 bases outside the gene matches.

V is TRBV20-1 and J is TRBJ1-6; D unresolved. With 4 bases removed from V and 0 bases from J, the gap between germline ends came to 7 bases. Germline CDR1 DFQATT, CDR2 SNEGSKA (reference sequence). The CDR3 is 14 amino acids. The CDR3 loop is CSATPSSYNSPLHF. Here the CDR3 DNA reads TGCAGTGCTACACCGAGCTCCTATAATTCACCCCTCCACTTT.

About this clonotype: The junction differs from germline at one of its ends, possibly a read error. The chain joins TRBV5-1 to TRBJ2-7; D gene unclear. Germline V lookup: CDR1 SGHRS, CDR2 YFSETQ. The CDR3 is made up of 13 amino acids. The CDR3 loop is CVSRTSRAYEQYF. The CDR3 DNA reads TGCGTCAGCAGGACCTCCCGGGCTTACGAGCAGTACTTC.

The V call is TRBV19, the J call TRBJ1-5; D is perhaps TRBD1 (6 bases). This CDR3 has 17 residues. Germline V lookup: CDR1 LNHDA, CDR2 SQIVND (reference sequence). V lost 3 bases and J lost 0, with 15 bases in between. The CDR3 nucleotides are TGTGCCAGTAGTATCGGAGAGGGACACGCTAGCAATCAGCCCCAGCATTTT. It is translated as CASSIGEGHASNQPQHF.

The sample holds many counts of this clonotype. J is TRBJ2-1 and V is TRBV9, with D unresolved. The ends were cut back, 0 bases at V and 0 bases at J, with 10 bases in the middle. The CDR3 has 16 amino acids. CDR1 SGDLS and CDR2 YYNGEE come from the germline V gene. The CDR3 region is CASSVGQDGSYNEQFF. DNA for the CDR3: TGTGCCAGCAGCGTAGGGCAGGATGGCTCCTACAATGAGCAGTTCTTC.

This clonotype was recorded a few times. The chain uses TRBV5-4 and TRBJ2-3, with D maybe TRBD1 (5 bases). Trimming cost V 7 bases and J 6 bases, with 9 bases left between them. The CDR3 sequence is 11 residues long. The germline V gene has CDR1 SGHNT and CDR2 YYREEE (reference sequence). DNA for the CDR3: TGTGCCAGCGGAAACAGGGATACGCAGTATTTT. It translates to CASGNRDTQYF.